This T cell receptor beta chain derives from a study of T cell responses to AZD1222 COVID-19 vaccine. On the study more broadly: Analyses pooled second doses at about 4 or about 12 weeks. Whole-study results and caveats: Donor demographics were predominantly white British with a female majority; clonal diversity may be underestimated. Spike-wide coverage was observed for vaccine-associated CD4 TCRs, with dominant responses at 160-218 and 743-854.

Worth noting for this clone: Its antigen is not known.

The protocol was immunoSEQ multiplex PCR, while the TCRdb copy is restricted to in-frame clones and leaves out a portion. Here the sample spans 120,000 or so clones, nearly 90% being singletons. CDR3 length: 12 amino acids. Germline V gives CDR1 LNHDA, CDR2 SQIVND (reference sequence). The genes are TRBV19 and TRBJ1-5; perhaps TRBD1 as D (5 bases). The sequences come from peripheral blood, collected on day 0 of AZD1222 vaccination. This sequence originates from an adult in good health. The CDR3 region is CGTRGPNQPQHF. CDR3 DNA: TGTGGAACGCGGGGCCCCAATCAGCCCCAGCATTTT.